This T cell receptor (beta chain) was identified during a study of radiation and T cells in renal cell carcinoma. The germline gives CDR1 LGHNA, CDR2 YSLEER. The CDR3 sequence is 16 residues long. V was clipped by 6 bases and J by 0 bases, with 14 bases between them. Clones were read by immunoSEQ multiplex PCR, and TCRdb kept only the in-frame ones, dropping some. The sample has fewer than 85,000 clones; roughly nine tenths are singletons. Time point given: blood 4 weeks post-SBRT, at nephrectomy. As for treatment: 15 Gy SBRT to primary tumor, nephrectomy 4 weeks later. V and J are TRBV4-3 and TRBJ2-2; D remains unclear. The TCR originated in a woman in her 70s with renal cell carcinoma. The sequenced sample was blood, obtained from a patient whose treatment included radiotherapy and nephrectomy. The CDR3 protein is CASSPAKPPNTGELFF. The CDR3 DNA reads TGCGCCAGCAGTCCTGCCAAGCCTCCGAACACCGGGGAGCTGTTTTTT.